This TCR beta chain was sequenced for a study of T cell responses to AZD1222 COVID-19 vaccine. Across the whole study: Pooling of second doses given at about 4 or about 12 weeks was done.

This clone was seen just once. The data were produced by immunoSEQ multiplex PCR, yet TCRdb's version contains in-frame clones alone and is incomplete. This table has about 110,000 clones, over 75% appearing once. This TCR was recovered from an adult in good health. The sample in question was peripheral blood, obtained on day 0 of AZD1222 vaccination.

CDR3 loop: CASSSGQGYGYTF. In nucleotides, the CDR3 is TGTGCCAGCAGCTCAGGACAGGGCTATGGCTACACCTTC. V usage is TRBV6-2 or TRBV6-3 and J usage is TRBJ1-2; TRBD1 aligns across 8 bases. Germline V lookup: CDR1 MNHEY, CDR2 SVGEGT. Trimming removed 6 bases from V and 4 bases from J; junction bases left unmatched: 4. The CDR3 length is 13 residues.